A selection of T cell receptor beta chains follows, all from one sample in a study of blood T cell repertoires in COVID-19. The data were produced by immunoSEQ multiplex PCR, yet TCRdb's version contains in-frame clones alone and is incomplete. There are fewer than 45,000 clones in the sample; roughly 90% occur only once, and 20% to 25% lies in the top ten. The specimen was peripheral blood. Receptors originate from a man in his fifties or sixties with active or convalescent COVID-19. Both conserved end residues are trimmed from each CDR3. D genes are given only for firm matches.

V	D	length	J	CDR3
TRBV2	-	13	TRBJ2-2	ASQVGAGWSGELF
TRBV20-1	-	12	TRBJ2-3	SASKIANTDTQY
TRBV7-8	-	11	TRBJ1-1	ASTWARNTEAF
TRBV5-6	-	11	TRBJ2-1	ASSLTGTLYQF
TRBV20-1	-	9	TRBJ2-7	SVHQGGEQY
TRBV28	TRBD1	14	TRBJ2-3	ASSPQTGGRTDTQY
TRBV27	-	16	TRBJ1-2	ASSLGGGGDWVLRGYT
TRBV5-1	TRBD2	12	TRBJ2-3	ASSTGLVADTQY
TRBV5-6	TRBD1	12	TRBJ2-2	AGGQGRNTGELF
TRBV5-5	TRBD1	15	TRBJ1-6	ASSSLLGTGWNSPLH
TRBV15	TRBD1	18	TRBJ1-1	ATSRDPFWGRGPMDTEAF
TRBV11-2	-	16	TRBJ2-7	ASSSRMLEGQGKGEQY
TRBV4-2	TRBD1	16	TRBJ2-2	ASSQRGTGVANTGELF
TRBV7-9	TRBD1	14	TRBJ2-7	ASSLKGGTGPSEQY
TRBV11-2	TRBD2	14	TRBJ2-3	ASSLMSSGGTDTQY
TRBV6-5	TRBD2	14	TRBJ2-5	ASSYSYSGGQETQY
TRBV7-8	-	15	TRBJ2-3	ASSVSLGGEPTDTQY
TRBV5-4	-	12	TRBJ2-3	ASSPPTRADTQY
TRBV10-2	-	10	TRBJ1-1	AGGGASSEAF
TRBV10-3	-	12	TRBJ1-5	AISPQEFDQPQH
TRBV4-1	-	10	TRBJ2-7	ASSQGGVEQY
TRBV6-5	TRBD1	12	TRBJ2-7	AITRDRGNYEQY
TRBV5-1	-	11	TRBJ1-1	ASSVGGNTEAF
TRBV25-1	TRBD1	12	TRBJ1-5	ASSTTGANQPQH
TRBV28	TRBD1	13	TRBJ2-3	ASSPPTGGTDTQY
TRBV4-1	TRBD2	16	TRBJ2-2	ASSQIGLAGVGTGELF
TRBV27	-	12	TRBJ1-2	ASSPRQRNYGYT
TRBV7-8	TRBD2	14	TRBJ2-3	ASSLGTSGATDTQY
TRBV5-4	-	13	TRBJ2-5	ASSRPSDSLETQY
TRBV7-9	TRBD2	13	TRBJ2-1	ASSQGLAPNNEQF
TRBV3-1/TRBV3-2	TRBD1	13	TRBJ1-5	ASSQGGQATQPQH
TRBV19	-	14	TRBJ2-1	ASSISFGSSYNEQF
TRBV6-6	-	14	TRBJ2-5	ATTLPPAGNQETQY
TRBV30	-	14	TRBJ2-6	ALNRAAVPGANVLT
TRBV7-3	TRBD1	19	TRBJ1-4	ASSLIIGGQGTKATNEKLF
TRBV5-1	TRBD2	15	TRBJ2-1	ASSLGHSGGSYNEQF
TRBV2	TRBD1	12	TRBJ1-5	ASRATTGGQPQH
TRBV6-1	-	13	TRBJ2-5	ASSESQGRWETQY
TRBV5-1	-	10	TRBJ2-3	ASRGARDTQY
TRBV11-3	-	12	TRBJ2-1	ASSLGQVYNEQF
TRBV6-5	-	14	TRBJ1-1	ASSYSVWGGHTEAF
TRBV18	TRBD1	11	TRBJ1-1	ASSRTGATEAF
TRBV7-9	-	12	TRBJ1-4	ASSRLPQDEKLF
TRBV6-5	TRBD1	12	TRBJ2-7	ASSFRGRIYEQY
TRBV7-2	-	13	TRBJ2-7	ASSSQTGGAYEQY
TRBV27	TRBD2	13	TRBJ2-1	ASLATSGTYNEQF
TRBV4-2	TRBD2	14	TRBJ2-1	ASSQGLTSGSNEQF